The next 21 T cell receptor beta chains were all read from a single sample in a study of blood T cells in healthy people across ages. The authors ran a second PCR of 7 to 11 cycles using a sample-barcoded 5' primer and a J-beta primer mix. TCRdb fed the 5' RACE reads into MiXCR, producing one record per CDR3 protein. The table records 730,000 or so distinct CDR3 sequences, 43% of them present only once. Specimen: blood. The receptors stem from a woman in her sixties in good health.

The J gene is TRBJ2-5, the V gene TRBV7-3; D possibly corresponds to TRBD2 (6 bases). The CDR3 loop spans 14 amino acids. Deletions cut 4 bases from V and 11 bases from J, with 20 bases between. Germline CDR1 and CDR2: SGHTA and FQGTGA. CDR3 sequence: CASSSIPGASEQYF. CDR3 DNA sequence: TGTGCCAGCAGCTCGATACCGGGAGCCAGTGAGCAGTACTTC. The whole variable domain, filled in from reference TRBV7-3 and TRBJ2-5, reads GAGVSQTPSNKVTEKGKYVELRCDPISGHTALYWYRQSLGQGPEFLIYFQGTGAADDSGLPNDRFFAVRPEGSVSTLKIQRTERGDSAVYLCASSSIPGASEQYFGPGTRLLVL.

CDR3 protein: CASSLTGQPIGGYTF. Written as DNA, the CDR3 is TGTGCCAGCAGCTTAACAGGACAGCCTATTGGGGGCTACACCTTC. The gene calls are TRBV7-3 and TRBJ1-2, with D perhaps TRBD1 (6 bases). Germline assignment: CDR1 SGHTA and CDR2 FQGTGA. The CDR3 contains 15 residues. Between the trimmed V and J ends, which lost 0 bases and 8 bases, there was a span of 16 bases.

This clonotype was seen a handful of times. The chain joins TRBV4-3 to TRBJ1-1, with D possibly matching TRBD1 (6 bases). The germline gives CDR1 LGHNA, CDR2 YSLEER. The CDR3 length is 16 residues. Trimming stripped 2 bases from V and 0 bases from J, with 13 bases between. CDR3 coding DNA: TGCGCCAGCAGCCAATACCTCGGGACATTGAACACTGAAGCTTTCTTT. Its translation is CASSQYLGTLNTEAFF.

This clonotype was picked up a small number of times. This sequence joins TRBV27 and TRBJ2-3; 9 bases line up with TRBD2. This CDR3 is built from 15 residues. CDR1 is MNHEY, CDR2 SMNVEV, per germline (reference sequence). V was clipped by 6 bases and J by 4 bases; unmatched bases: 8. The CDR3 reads CASSLSGSDSDTQYF. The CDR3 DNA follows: TGTGCCAGCAGCCTTAGCGGGAGTGACTCAGATACGCAGTATTTT.

CDR3 residues: CSAIGLAGNEQYF. In DNA, the CDR3 is TGCAGTGCTATCGGACTAGCGGGAAACGAGCAGTACTTC. The V and J genes are TRBV20-1 and TRBJ2-7; 12 bases agree with TRBD2. CDR1 is DFQATT and CDR2 is SNEGSKA in the germline V gene (reference sequence). Trimming at V came to 4 bases and at J to 5 bases, leaving 3 bases not matched to a gene. This CDR3 is built from 13 residues.

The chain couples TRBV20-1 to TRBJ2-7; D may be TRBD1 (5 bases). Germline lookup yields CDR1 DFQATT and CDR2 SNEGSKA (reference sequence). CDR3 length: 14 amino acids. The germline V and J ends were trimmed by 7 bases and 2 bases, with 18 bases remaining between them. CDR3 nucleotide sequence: TGCAGTGGTTTTAGTCAGGGTCGGACCTACGAGCAGTACTTC. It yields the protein CSGFSQGRTYEQYF.

CDR3 amino acids: CASSVVPDMNTEAFF. CDR3 in DNA: TGTGCCAGCAGCGTAGTACCGGACATGAACACTGAAGCTTTCTTT. J is TRBJ1-1 and V is TRBV9, with D possibly TRBD1 on 5 matching bases. The CDR3 spans 15 residues. The V gene lost 0 bases and the J gene lost 0 bases, with 9 bases spanning the gap. Germline values: CDR1 SGDLS, CDR2 YYNGEE.

In nucleotides, the CDR3 is TGTGCCAGCAGTTACGCGGGGAGCCAGTTTGAAGCTTTCTTT. Residues: CASSYAGSQFEAFF. The chain combines TRBV6-2 or TRBV6-3 with TRBJ1-1; D is unclear. Between the trimmed V and J ends, which lost 2 bases and 7 bases, there was a span of 14 bases. In germline, CDR1 is MNHEY, CDR2 SVGEGT. The CDR3 has 14 amino acids.

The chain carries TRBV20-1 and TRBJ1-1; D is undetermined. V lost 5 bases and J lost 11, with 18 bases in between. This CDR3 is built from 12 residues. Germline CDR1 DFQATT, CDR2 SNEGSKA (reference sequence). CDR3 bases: TGCAGTGCTTCCCCGGCAGCCAACGTCGCTTTCTTT. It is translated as CSASPAANVAFF.

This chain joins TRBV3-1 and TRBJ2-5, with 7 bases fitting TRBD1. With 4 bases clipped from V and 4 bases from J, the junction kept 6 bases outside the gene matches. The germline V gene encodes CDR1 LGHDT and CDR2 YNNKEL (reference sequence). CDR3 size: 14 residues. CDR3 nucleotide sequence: TGTGCCAGCAGCCGATCCGGGACAGCAGAGACCCAGTACTTC. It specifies CASSRSGTAETQYF.

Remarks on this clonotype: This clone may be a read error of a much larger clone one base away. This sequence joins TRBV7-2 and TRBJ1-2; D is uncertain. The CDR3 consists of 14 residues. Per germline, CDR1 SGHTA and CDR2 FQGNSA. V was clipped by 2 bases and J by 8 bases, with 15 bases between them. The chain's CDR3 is CASSLIWLGEGYTF. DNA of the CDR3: TGTGCCAGCAGCTTAATTTGGTTGGGAGAGGGCTACACCTTC.

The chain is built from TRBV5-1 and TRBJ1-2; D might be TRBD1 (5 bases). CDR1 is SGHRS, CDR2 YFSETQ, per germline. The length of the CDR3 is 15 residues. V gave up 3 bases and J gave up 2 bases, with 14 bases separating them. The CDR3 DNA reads TGCGCCAGCAGCTCAACCGGGACCGAAAACTATGGCTACACCTTC. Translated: CASSSTGTENYGYTF.

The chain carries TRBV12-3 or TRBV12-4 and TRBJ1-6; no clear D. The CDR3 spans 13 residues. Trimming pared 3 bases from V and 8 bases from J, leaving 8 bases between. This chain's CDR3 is CASSFSSDSPLHF. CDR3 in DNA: TGTGCCAGCAGTTTTTCTAGCGATTCACCCCTCCACTTT.

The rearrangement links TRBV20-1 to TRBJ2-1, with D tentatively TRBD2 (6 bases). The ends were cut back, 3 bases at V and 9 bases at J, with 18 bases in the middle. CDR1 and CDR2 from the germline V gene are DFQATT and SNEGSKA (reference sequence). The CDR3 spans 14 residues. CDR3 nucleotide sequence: TGCAGTGCTAGGGTCGCCACTAGCTCGGCTGAGCAGTTCTTC. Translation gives CSARVATSSAEQFF.

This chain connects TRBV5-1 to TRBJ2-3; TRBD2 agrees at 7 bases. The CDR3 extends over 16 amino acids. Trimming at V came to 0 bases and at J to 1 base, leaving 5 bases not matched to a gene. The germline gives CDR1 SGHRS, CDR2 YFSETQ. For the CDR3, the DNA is TGCGCCAGCAGCTTGGATGGGCGGGAGCGCACAGATACGCAGTATTTT. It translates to CASSLDGRERTDTQYF. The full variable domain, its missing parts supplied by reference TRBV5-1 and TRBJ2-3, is KAGVTQTPRYLIKTRGQQVTLSCSPISGHRSVSWYQQTPGQGLQFLFEYFSETQRNKGNFPGRFSGRQFSNSRSEMNVSTLELGDSALYLCASSLDGRERTDTQYFGPGTRLTVL.

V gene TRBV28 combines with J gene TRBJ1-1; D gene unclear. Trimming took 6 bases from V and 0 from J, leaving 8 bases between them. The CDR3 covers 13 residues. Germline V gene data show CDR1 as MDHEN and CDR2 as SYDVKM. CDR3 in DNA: TGTGCCAGCAGGCCCGGGATGAACACTGAAGCTTTCTTT. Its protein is CASRPGMNTEAFF. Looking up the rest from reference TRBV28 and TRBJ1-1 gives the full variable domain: DVKVTQSSRYLVKRTGEKVFLECVQDMDHENMFWYRQDPGLGLRLIYFSYDVKMKEKGDIPEGYSVSREKKERFSLILESASTNQTSMYLCASRPGMNTEAFFGQGTRLTVV.

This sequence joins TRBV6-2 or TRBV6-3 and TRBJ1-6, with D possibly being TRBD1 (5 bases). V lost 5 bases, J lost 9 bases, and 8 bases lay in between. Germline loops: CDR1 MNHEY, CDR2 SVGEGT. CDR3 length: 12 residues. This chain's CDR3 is CASSRQFSPLHF. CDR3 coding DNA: TGTGCCAGCAGTCGACAGTTTTCACCCCTCCACTTT.

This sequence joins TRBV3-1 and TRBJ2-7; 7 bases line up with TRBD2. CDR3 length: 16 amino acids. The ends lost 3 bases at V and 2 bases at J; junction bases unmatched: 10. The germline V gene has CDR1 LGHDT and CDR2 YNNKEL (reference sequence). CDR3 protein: CASSHTRQRDAYEQYF. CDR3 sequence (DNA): TGTGCCAGCAGCCATACTAGACAGCGGGACGCCTACGAGCAGTACTTC.

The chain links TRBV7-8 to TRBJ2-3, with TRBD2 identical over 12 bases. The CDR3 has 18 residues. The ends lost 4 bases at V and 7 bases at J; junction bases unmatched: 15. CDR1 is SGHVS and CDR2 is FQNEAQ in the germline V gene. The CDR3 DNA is TGTGCCAGCAGCTCCCCCCCCCGACTAGCGGGGGAACCTTATACGCAGTATTTT. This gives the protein CASSSPPRLAGEPYTQYF. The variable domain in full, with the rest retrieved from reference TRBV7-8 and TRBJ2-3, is GAGVSQSPRYKVAKRGQDVALRCDPISGHVSLFWYQQALGQGPEFLTYFQNEAQLDKSGLPSDRFFAERPEGSVSTLKIQRTQQEDSAVYLCASSSPPRLAGEPYTQYFGPGTRLTVL.

The CDR3 loop is CSVLRETQYF. DNA for the CDR3: TGCAGCGTTCTCCGGGAGACCCAGTACTTC. The genes are TRBV29-1 and TRBJ2-5, with unresolved D. Trimming took off 5 bases at V and 5 bases at J, with 6 bases between the two ends. The CDR3 spans 10 residues. Germline CDR1 SQVTM, CDR2 ANQGSEA.

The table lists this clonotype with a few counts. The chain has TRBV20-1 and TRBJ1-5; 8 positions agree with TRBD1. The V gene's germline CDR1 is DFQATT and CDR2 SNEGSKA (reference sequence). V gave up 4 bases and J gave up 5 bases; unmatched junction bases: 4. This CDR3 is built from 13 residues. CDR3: CSATSGGDQPQHF. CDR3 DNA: TGCAGTGCTACCTCAGGGGGCGATCAGCCCCAGCATTTT.